This T cell receptor (beta chain) emerged from a study of blood T cell repertoires in COVID-19. On the study more broadly: From the United States, Italy and Spain came samples of acute and convalescent COVID-19. PBMCs, B-cell-depleted T cells, or T cells were the source of the cDNA or gDNA that made up the material.

The authors' processing: Nucleated cell counts were estimated from reference gene primer amplification. Assay used: immunoSEQ multiplex PCR; TCRdb lists only in-frame clones, some missing. The V and J calls and clone size come from that table; D and trimming were worked out from the DNA. The table includes around 99,000 clones, 80% detected once. This clone was detected ten times or more. CDR3 length: 13 residues. V lost 0 bases and J 12 bases, leaving 15 bases between the germline ends. Germline CDR1 is SGHRS and CDR2 is YFSETQ. V usage is TRBV5-1 and J usage is TRBJ1-2; D perhaps matches TRBD1 (5 bases). The sequencing sample was made of peripheral blood. This receptor was taken from a man aged 45 to 65 who had recovered from COVID-19. In nucleotides, the CDR3 is TGCGCCAGCAGCTTGGAAGTAGGAAGGGGTGACACCTTC. Translating gives CASSLEVGRGDTF.